This is a list of T cell receptor beta chains from one sample in a study of T cell repertoires in cytomegalovirus infection. TCRdb re-derived calls from the reads in MiXCR, one entry per CDR3 protein. The top ten clones hold 2.5% to 3% of a sample with some 700,000 distinct CDR3 sequences, 35% to 40% of them seen once. Sequencing was carried out using PBMCs. The source of these receptors is a human donor in good health (CMV status not recorded). Some clones in this sample may be carry-over from other donors' samples. CDR3s include the opening cysteine and the closing phenylalanine or tryptophan. Fields, in order: D gene, J gene, clone size, V gene, CDR3 DNA, CDR3 protein. A D gene is named only where the DNA matches it firmly. A clone size is listed for some rows: how often the clone was seen (once, few, many), or a class if it is expanded.

NA,TRBJ2-7,few,TRBV4-1,TGCGCCAGCAGCCAAGATCGAGGCCGTGAGCAGTACTTC,CASSQDRGREQYF
NA,TRBJ2-1,NA,TRBV28,TGTGTCAGCAGTTTAGTATCGGGGAGAGCCACCCGCTGGAGGTCCTACAATGAGCAGTTCTTC,CVSSLVSGRATRWRSYNEQFF
NA,TRBJ1-2,NA,TRBV28,TGTGCCAGCAGTTTAAGCGGCACCCGAAGGGGCTACACCTTC,CASSLSGTRRGYTF
NA,TRBJ1-2,few,TRBV28,TGTGCCAGCAGGAACCACTATGGCTACACCTTC,CASRNHYGYTF
NA,TRBJ1-1,NA,TRBV11-3,TGTGCCAGCAGCTTAGCACCGGGGCGGGGCACTGAAGCTTTCTTT,CASSLAPGRGTEAFF
NA,TRBJ1-5,NA,TRBV7-4,TGTGCCAGCAGCTTAGCGCTACCCCCGGGGACCAATCAGCCCCAGCATTTT,CASSLALPPGTNQPQHF
NA,TRBJ1-2,NA,TRBV18,TGTGCCAGCTCACCACAAACAGGGATTAACTATGGCTACACCTTC,CASSPQTGINYGYTF
NA,TRBJ1-2,few,TRBV7-9,TGTGCCAGCAGCGACAGGCGTCGCTATGGCTACACCTTC,CASSDRRRYGYTF
NA,TRBJ2-1,NA,TRBV20-1,TGCAGTGCCGATGGGGGGCGGGGGAACAATGAGCAGTTCTTC,CSADGGRGNNEQFF
TRBD1,TRBJ2-5,NA,TRBV27,TGTGCCACCCAGACAGGGAAAGAGACCCAGTACTTC,CATQTGKETQYF
NA,TRBJ1-2,NA,TRBV7-9,TGTGCCAGCAGCATGACTTCGACAGTTTTCTATGGCTACACCTTC,CASSMTSTVFYGYTF
NA,TRBJ1-4,once,TRBV4-2,TGTGCCAGCAGCCAAGGGAGGGCAGGGTGGGGAACTAATGAAAAACTGTTTTTT,CASSQGRAGWGTNEKLFF
TRBD1,TRBJ2-7,few,TRBV18,TGTGCCAGCTCACCACTGGATACAGGGGGCTCGTCCTACGAGCAGTACTTC,CASSPLDTGGSSYEQYF
NA,TRBJ2-5,few,TRBV2,TGTGCCAGCAAACCTCTTTCTCCACGAGAGACCCAGTACTTC,CASKPLSPRETQYF
TRBD1,TRBJ1-5,NA,TRBV12-3/TRBV12-4,TGTGCCAGCAGTTTAGAAGGGACAGGGGGTCAGCCCCAGCATTTT,CASSLEGTGGQPQHF
NA,TRBJ2-7,few,TRBV2,TGTGCCACCCAAGCAGGGGTCGACGAGCAGTACTTC,CATQAGVDEQYF
TRBD1,TRBJ2-5,NA,TRBV15,TGTGCCACCAGCTTCCTCAGCTGGGACAGGAGACAAGAGACCCAGTACTTC,CATSFLSWDRRQETQYF
NA,TRBJ2-2,NA,TRBV7-2,TGTGCCAGCAGCTTAGACCAGGGGTCTCGAGTTGGGCTGTTTTTT,CASSLDQGSRVGLFF
NA,TRBJ1-5,many,TRBV6-5,TGTGCCAGCAGTTACGGTCCAGGAGATAGCAATCAGCCCCAGCATTTT,CASSYGPGDSNQPQHF
TRBD1,TRBJ1-1,NA,TRBV20-1,TGCAGTGCTAGAGCGGGGACAGACCTCACTGAAGCTTTCTTT,CSARAGTDLTEAFF
TRBD2,TRBJ2-5,few,TRBV11-1,TGTGCCAGCAGTTCTATAGCGGGAGGGGAGGAGACCCAGTACTTC,CASSSIAGGEETQYF
TRBD2,TRBJ2-3,NA,TRBV27,TGTGCCAGCAGTTTCTCAGGGGGACTAGCGGGAAATACGCAGTATTTT,CASSFSGGLAGNTQYF
NA,TRBJ2-5,few,TRBV11-2,TGTGCCAGCAGCTTAGAAGGGCAGGGCCACTCGGCCCAGTACTTC,CASSLEGQGHSAQYF
NA,TRBJ1-1,few,TRBV10-3,TGTGCCACGAGGAACACGAACACTGAAGCTTTCTTT,CATRNTNTEAFF
TRBD2,TRBJ2-1,NA,TRBV24-1,TGTGCCACCAGCGGGACTAGCGGGAGCTCGCATGAGCAGTTCTTC,CATSGTSGSSHEQFF
TRBD1,TRBJ2-3,NA,TRBV5-4,TGTGCCAGCAGCTTATTACAGGGGGCGCGGTACCCAGATACGCAGTATTTT,CASSLLQGARYPDTQYF
NA,TRBJ2-3,few,TRBV12-3/TRBV12-4,TGTGCCAGCACCCTCGGGCAGGGGTTAATTACGCAGTATTTT,CASTLGQGLITQYF
NA,TRBJ2-1,NA,TRBV7-9,TGTGCCAGCACAGCGGATGAGCAGTTCTTC,CASTADEQFF
NA,TRBJ1-3,few,TRBV7-2,TGTGCCAGCAGCTCCCCCGGGGTCACCATATATTTT,CASSSPGVTIYF
NA,TRBJ1-4,NA,TRBV20-1,TGCAGTTACTTTAAGGACGCAACTAATGAAAAACTGTTTTTT,CSYFKDATNEKLFF
TRBD1,TRBJ2-2,many,TRBV28,TGTGCCAGCAGCTTAGACAGGGACAACACCGGGGAGCTGTTTTTT,CASSLDRDNTGELFF
TRBD2,TRBJ2-3,NA,TRBV28,TGTGCCAGCAGTTCACGAACTAGCGGGAGGCCAGATACGCAGTATTTT,CASSSRTSGRPDTQYF
NA,TRBJ2-1,few,TRBV12-3/TRBV12-4,TGTGCCAGCAGTTTTTATGCCGCGGCAGGGGTGTTCTTC,CASSFYAAAGVFF
NA,TRBJ1-6,few,TRBV11-1,TGTGCCAGCAGCGATGATTCACCCCTCCACTTT,CASSDDSPLHF
NA,TRBJ1-5,NA,TRBV6-1,TGTGCCAGCAGTGATCGTGTTCGGGGGCGCAATCAGCCCCAGCATTTT,CASSDRVRGRNQPQHF
NA,TRBJ1-5,NA,TRBV19,TGTGCCAGTAGTATTCCGGCGGGAGATCAGCCCCAGCATTTT,CASSIPAGDQPQHF
NA,TRBJ2-3,NA,TRBV6-1,TGTGCCAGCTTAGAACAGGGTCGCACAGATACGCAGTATTTT,CASLEQGRTDTQYF
NA,TRBJ2-3,NA,TRBV20-1,TGCAGTGCTAGACCTAGGACAGATACGCAGTATTTT,CSARPRTDTQYF
NA,TRBJ1-2,NA,TRBV5-6,TGTGCCAGCACTCGAGGGGATAGGAGAGCTAACTATGGCTACACCTTC,CASTRGDRRANYGYTF
TRBD2,TRBJ2-1,few,TRBV7-7,TGTGCTAGCAGCCGGACTAGCGGGAGGAACAATGAGCAGTTCTTC,CASSRTSGRNNEQFF
NA,TRBJ1-5,NA,TRBV19,TGTGCCAGTAGTATGGGCAGGCCAGCGAATCAGCCCCAGCATTTT,CASSMGRPANQPQHF
TRBD1,TRBJ1-5,NA,TRBV27,TGTGCCAGCAGTTTATGGGCAGGGGGCCCCAATGAGCAGCCCCAGCATTTT,CASSLWAGGPNEQPQHF
NA,TRBJ1-5,NA,TRBV5-8,TGTGCCAGCAGTAGAGGAATGGGGGCGCGGAGCAATCAGCCCCAGCATTTT,CASSRGMGARSNQPQHF
NA,TRBJ2-1,NA,TRBV25-1,TGTGCCAGCAGTCCCCGGGACGGACACAATGAGCAGTTCTTC,CASSPRDGHNEQFF
NA,TRBJ1-5,NA,TRBV19,TGTGCCAGTAGTGAGGCGGCAGGAGCGCGTCAGCCCCAGCATTTT,CASSEAAGARQPQHF
TRBD2,TRBJ2-7,many,TRBV7-2,TGTGCCAGCAGCTTCCGGACTAGCGGGACTAACTACGAGCAGTACTTC,CASSFRTSGTNYEQYF
NA,TRBJ2-1,NA,TRBV14,TGTGCCAGCAGGGCCGTGGGGCCCTACAATGAGCAGTTCTTC,CASRAVGPYNEQFF
TRBD1,TRBJ2-1,NA,TRBV11-2,TGTGCCAGCAGCTTAGGATTCGGACAGGGGGCGTATGAGCAGTTCTTC,CASSLGFGQGAYEQFF
NA,TRBJ1-1,NA,TRBV28,TGTGCCAGCAGGGAGGGGGAGAACACTGAAGCTTTCTTT,CASREGENTEAFF
TRBD1,TRBJ1-5,NA,TRBV4-1,TGCGCCAGCAGACAAGAGGGCAGGGGGTGGGATCAGCCCCAGCATTTT,CASRQEGRGWDQPQHF
NA,TRBJ2-5,NA,TRBV7-8,TGTGCCAGCAGCCCGCTCGTAGGGGGAGAGACCCAGTACTTC,CASSPLVGGETQYF